Sequencing of this T cell receptor beta chain was carried out in a study of T cell repertoires in ileal Crohn's disease. Study-wide background: At surgery, approximately 33% of patients smoked, with median disease duration roughly 7.7 years.

Per sample, 400 to 550 nanograms of biopsy DNA were TCRB immunosequenced. Profiled with immunoSEQ multiplex PCR; TCRdb holds only in-frame clones, not every one. This table holds about 7,000 clones, under 85% found once. The clonotype was recovered from an adult with Crohn's disease. Input material: ileal tissue.

The CDR3 DNA reads as TGCGCCAGCAGCCCTAACTACAGGGCCGAAGCTTTCTTT. This sequence encodes CASSPNYRAEAFF. The chain combines TRBV5-1 with TRBJ1-1; maybe TRBD1 (6 bases). This CDR3 is 13 amino acids long. V lost 4 bases and J 8 bases, leaving 15 bases between the germline ends. Germline values: CDR1 SGHRS, CDR2 YFSETQ.